The clone carrying this TCR beta chain has at least ten counts. This entry belongs to a study of T cell repertoires in cytomegalovirus infection. TCRdb called the reads again in MiXCR, with one record for every CDR3 protein. The table has around 210,000 distinct CDR3 sequences, approximately 6.7% seen once; the top ten hold 5.5% to 8%. Germline CDR1 SGHTA, CDR2 FQGNSA. Deletions cut 5 bases from V and 7 bases from J, with 11 bases between. CDR3 length: 12 residues. The rearrangement joins TRBV7-2 to TRBJ2-5; D is unclear. This clonotype was sampled from a human donor in good health (CMV status not recorded). Some clones in this sample may be carry-over from other donors' samples. The sample comprised PBMCs. CDR3 bases: TGTGCCAGCAGCCCACCGACGGTGACCCAGTACTTC. Translated, it gives CASSPPTVTQYF.